A single sample is the source of the 25 T cell receptor beta chains below, sequenced in a study of blood T cell repertoires in COVID-19. The assay was immunoSEQ multiplex PCR, and TCRdb's table has in-frame clones only and misses some. The repertoire holds 180,000 or so clones, approximately 90% seen once, with 3.5% to 4.5% in the top ten. The sequencing sample was made of peripheral blood. The source of these receptors is a woman aged 25 to 39 with acute or convalescent COVID-19.

V usage is TRBV10-2 and J usage is TRBJ1-2, with 8 positions matching TRBD1. With V trimmed by 10 bases and J by 5 bases, 9 bases remained unmatched. This CDR3 has 13 amino acids. CDR1 and CDR2 (germline): WSHSY, SAAADI. CDR3 loop: CATSRGQGYGYTF. In nucleotides, the CDR3 is TGCGCCACCTCAAGAGGACAGGGATATGGCTACACCTTC.

The chain carries TRBV6-5 and TRBJ1-2, with D maybe TRBD1 (5 bases). The CDR3 extends over 15 amino acids. V shed 6 bases and J shed 3 bases, with 17 bases lying between them. Looked up from germline, CDR1 is MNHEY and CDR2 is SVGAGI. Written as DNA, the CDR3 is TGTGCCAGCAGGGCAACGCTTTGGGGCCACTATGGCTACACCTTC. Residues: CASRATLWGHYGYTF.

This clone was detected a few times. V is TRBV28 and J is TRBJ2-5; the D is unclear. The CDR3 is 14 residues long. Trimming removed 3 bases at V and 5 bases at J, with 13 bases between. In germline, CDR1 is MDHEN, CDR2 SYDVKM. The CDR3 sequence is CASSFFSRLETQYF. The CDR3 DNA follows: TGTGCCAGCAGTTTCTTCTCCCGTTTGGAGACCCAGTACTTC. The whole variable domain, filled in from reference TRBV28 and TRBJ2-5, reads DVKVTQSSRYLVKRTGEKVFLECVQDMDHENMFWYRQDPGLGLRLIYFSYDVKMKEKGDIPEGYSVSREKKERFSLILESASTNQTSMYLCASSFFSRLETQYFGPGTRLLVL.

This rearrangement joins TRBV2 to TRBJ1-2, with a weak D call TRBD1 (5 bases). CDR3 length equals 14 residues. Per the germline V gene, CDR1 is SNHLY and CDR2 is FYNNEI. V lost 3 bases to trimming and J lost 7 bases, with 15 bases between them. This chain's CDR3 is CASSDTKAGSGYTF. For the CDR3, the DNA is TGTGCCAGCAGTGATACGAAGGCAGGGTCTGGCTACACCTTC. Filled out from reference TRBV2 and TRBJ1-2, the complete variable domain reads EPEVTQTPSHQVTQMGQEVILRCVPISNHLYFYWYRQILGQKVEFLVSFYNNEISEKSEIFDDQFSVERPDGSNFTLKIRSTKLEDSAMYFCASSDTKAGSGYTFGSGTRLTVV.

V gene TRBV7-2 combines with J gene TRBJ2-5; D gene uncertain. The V end was cut by 3 bases, the J end by 3 bases, with 5 bases between. The CDR3 is 12 amino acids. Germline V CDR1 and CDR2: SGHTA, FQGNSA. The CDR3 DNA is TGTGCCAGCAGCTTGAGAGAAGAGACCCAGTACTTC. Its protein product is CASSLREETQYF.

The chain carries TRBV10-3 and TRBJ2-1, with 8 bases matching TRBD2. V shed 11 bases, J shed 7 bases, and the junction held 7 bases outside the gene matches. CDR3 length: 12 amino acids. The germline gives CDR1 ENHRY, CDR2 SYGVKD. The CDR3 sequence is CAVGTSQNEQFF. The CDR3 DNA reads TGTGCCGTCGGGACTAGTCAGAATGAGCAGTTCTTC.

The chain is built from TRBV4-1 and TRBJ1-5, with 7 positions matching TRBD1. This CDR3 has 15 amino acids. Looked up from germline, CDR1 is MGHRA and CDR2 is YSYEKL. The J segment lost 5 bases and the V segment lost 1 base, leaving 5 bases of the junction unmatched. The CDR3 spells CASSQGDRADQPQHF. CDR3 DNA sequence: TGCGCCAGCAGCCAAGGTGACAGGGCTGATCAGCCCCAGCATTTT.

This chain links TRBV3-1 (or the pseudogene TRBV3-2) with TRBJ2-4; D not certain. The CDR3 has 17 amino acids. Trimming stripped 1 base from V and 1 base from J, with 14 bases between. CDR1 is LGHDT, CDR2 YNNKEL, per germline (reference sequence). CDR3 protein: CASSQGIQALAKNIQYF. For the CDR3, the DNA is TGTGCCAGCAGCCAAGGGATCCAGGCGCTCGCCAAAAACATTCAGTACTTC.

This chain joins TRBV7-9 and TRBJ2-7; 15 bases match TRBD2. Looked up from germline, CDR1 is SEHNR and CDR2 is FQNEAQ (reference sequence). V lost 5 bases to trimming and J lost 8 bases; unmatched junction nucleotides: 4. The CDR3 length is 14 residues. Here the CDR3 DNA reads TGTGCCAGCAGCACAGGACTAGCGGGAGGGAAGCAGTACTTC. Protein sequence: CASSTGLAGGKQYF.

V gene TRBV4-1 combines with J gene TRBJ1-1; 7 positions match TRBD1. This CDR3 is 15 amino acids long. Germline CDR1 reads MGHRA; CDR2 reads YSYEKL. J was trimmed by 3 bases and V by 1 base; bases with no gene match: 5. CDR3 DNA: TGCGCCAGCAGCCAAGTATGGACAGGCCACACTGAAGCTTTCTTT. The encoded protein is CASSQVWTGHTEAFF.

The chain has TRBV7-2 and TRBJ1-6; D not certain. Trimming removed 0 bases from V and 6 bases from J, with 3 bases in between. The CDR3 sequence is 13 residues long. CDR1 is SGHTA and CDR2 is FQGNSA in the germline V gene. CDR3 protein: CASSLALNSPLHF. The CDR3 DNA follows: TGTGCCAGCAGCTTAGCCCTTAATTCACCCCTCCACTTT.

CDR3 residues: CASSSVSAVGELFF. CDR3 bases: TGTGCCAGCAGCTCCGTTAGCGCCGTTGGGGAGCTGTTTTTT. The gene calls are TRBV7-9 and TRBJ2-2, with D possibly matching TRBD2 (5 bases). This CDR3 is built from 14 residues. Trimming pared 4 bases from V and 8 bases from J, leaving 14 bases between. Germline V lookup: CDR1 SEHNR, CDR2 FQNEAQ (reference sequence).

The gene calls are TRBV30 and TRBJ1-3; D is uncertain. CDR1 is GTSNPN and CDR2 is SVGIG in the germline V gene (reference sequence). CDR3 length: 15 residues. The V and J ends lost 0 bases and 0 bases respectively, with 9 bases between them. The CDR3 DNA is TGTGCCTGGAGTGTACATAGCGCCTCTGGAAACACCATATATTTT. Protein product: CAWSVHSASGNTIYF.

The chain uses TRBV5-1 and TRBJ2-3, with 9 bases aligning to TRBD2. The V and J ends lost 4 bases and 0 bases, in that order; junction bases with no gene match: 6. There are 16 residues in the CDR3. Germline values: CDR1 SGHRS, CDR2 YFSETQ. CDR3 residues: CASSPVAGVSTDTQYF. Here the CDR3 DNA reads TGCGCCAGCAGCCCCGTAGCGGGAGTGAGCACAGATACGCAGTATTTT.

The chain joins TRBV5-1 to TRBJ2-1; 14 positions agree with TRBD2. The V segment lost 2 bases and the J segment 10 bases; nucleotides outside the gene matches: 8. The V gene's germline CDR1 is SGHRS and CDR2 YFSETQ. This CDR3 contains 16 residues. The CDR3 sequence is CASSLLTSGRASEQFF. CDR3 nucleotide sequence: TGCGCCAGCAGCTTACTGACTAGCGGGAGGGCCTCGGAGCAGTTCTTC.

This chain uses TRBV5-6 with TRBJ2-2; maybe TRBD2 (6 bases). Trimming removed 2 bases from V and 6 bases from J, with 17 bases in between. The CDR3 totals 16 residues. The germline V gene has CDR1 SGHDT and CDR2 YYEEEE. CDR3: CASSFLSGGKAGELFF. The CDR3 DNA reads TGTGCCAGCAGCTTTCTTTCCGGCGGGAAAGCCGGGGAGCTGTTTTTT.

The DNA of the CDR3 is TGTGCCACCAGCAGAGATTCAGGGGAGCTGTTTTTT. Its translation: CATSRDSGELFF. The genes are TRBV15 and TRBJ2-2; no clear D gene. Trimming took 0 bases from V and 8 from J, leaving 4 bases between them. Germline CDR1 and CDR2: LNHNV and YYDKDF (reference sequence). The CDR3 is made up of 12 amino acids.

The chain employs TRBV28 and TRBJ2-3; D call uncertain. Germline-derived CDR1 and CDR2 are MDHEN and SYDVKM. V lost 6 bases to trimming and J lost 2 bases, with 6 bases between them. The CDR3 is made up of 12 amino acids. For the CDR3, the DNA is TGTGCCAGCAGACGCTACACAGATACGCAGTATTTT. This gives the protein CASRRYTDTQYF.

The chain recombines TRBV9 with TRBJ2-1, with a tentative D call TRBD2 (6 bases). The germline V gene encodes CDR1 SGDLS and CDR2 YYNGEE. CDR3 size: 15 residues. V lost 0 bases, J lost 4 bases, and 11 bases lay in between. The CDR3 reads CASSVDRESYNEQFF. The CDR3 DNA reads TGTGCCAGCAGCGTAGACCGGGAGAGTTACAATGAGCAGTTCTTC.

This rearrangement joins TRBV7-8 to TRBJ1-1; D may be TRBD1 (5 bases). Germline CDR1 reads SGHVS; CDR2 reads FQNEAQ. The ends were cut back, 5 bases at V and 0 bases at J, with 7 bases in the middle. The CDR3 length is 13 residues. CDR3 DNA: TGTGCCAGCAGCGGGGGGGTGAACACTGAAGCTTTCTTT. This translates into CASSGGVNTEAFF.

The chain links TRBV7-2 to TRBJ2-5; possible D gene TRBD1, 5 bases. The CDR3 is 14 amino acids. CDR1 is SGHTA, CDR2 FQGNSA, per germline. V was pared by 3 bases and J by 1 base, with 9 bases between. The CDR3 spells CASSFQGSQETQYF. CDR3 nucleotide sequence: TGTGCCAGCAGCTTTCAGGGATCCCAAGAGACCCAGTACTTC.

This rearrangement joins TRBV7-2 to TRBJ2-5; 7 nucleotides align to TRBD2. The V gene's germline CDR1 is SGHTA and CDR2 FQGNSA. V gave up 5 bases and J gave up 2 bases; unmatched junction bases: 20. The CDR3 is made up of 19 amino acids. The DNA for the CDR3 is TGTGCCAGCAGCCAAGACGGGCGGGACTACCTTATGGGGCAAGAGACCCAGTACTTC. Residues: CASSQDGRDYLMGQETQYF.

The chain is built from TRBV11-2 and TRBJ2-7; tentatively, D is TRBD1 (5 bases). CDR1 SGHAT and CDR2 FQNNGV come from the germline V gene. The CDR3 consists of 15 residues. The V gene lost 4 bases and the J gene lost 1 base, with 14 bases spanning the gap. CDR3 DNA: TGTGCCAGCAGCTCTCTCAGGGATAAGTCCTACGAGCAGTACTTC. Translation gives CASSSLRDKSYEQYF.

V and J are TRBV5-4 and TRBJ2-1; maybe TRBD2 (6 bases). Germline lookup yields CDR1 SGHNT and CDR2 YYREEE (reference sequence). V gave up 5 bases and J gave up 5 bases, with 14 bases separating them. The CDR3 has 14 amino acids. The CDR3 sequence is CASSQGGPDNEQFF. The CDR3 DNA reads as TGTGCCAGCAGTCAGGGAGGCCCGGACAATGAGCAGTTCTTC.

CDR3 in amino acids: CASSYSMVHETQYF. CDR3 in DNA: TGTGCCAGCTCATATAGTATGGTGCACGAGACCCAGTACTTC. This chain joins TRBV18 and TRBJ2-5; D gene unclear. The CDR3 length is 14 residues. The ends were cut back, 5 bases at V and 5 bases at J, with 15 bases in the middle. The germline V gene has CDR1 KGHSH and CDR2 LQKENI.